The present T cell receptor beta chain was sequenced within a study of T cells in tumors after PD-1 blockade. Study details: During anti-PD-1 treatment, some patients continued daily vismodegib 150 mg. Peripheral blood samples averaged 36,536 unique clonotypes and over 95,000 templates.

Sequenced by immunoSEQ multiplex PCR; TCRdb stores in-frame clones only, minus some. The repertoire holds under 40,000 clones, 73% seen once, with less than 50% in the top ten. The material was PBMCs, obtained after anti-PD-1 treatment. The TCR was taken from a human donor with basal cell carcinoma.

Here the CDR3 DNA reads TGTGCCAGTACCCGTCAAGGCGTGGGTCAGCCCCAGCATTTT. This gives the protein CASTRQGVGQPQHF. The rearrangement joins TRBV19 to TRBJ1-5, with D hard to call. CDR1 is LNHDA and CDR2 is SQIVND in the germline V gene (reference sequence). V lost 7 bases to trimming and J lost 6 bases, with 16 bases between them. This CDR3 comprises 14 residues.